The TCR beta chain under discussion was sequenced for a study of early T cells in non-severe SARS-CoV-2 infection. This clonotype was seen at least ten times. The germline CDR1 and CDR2 sequences are MNHNY and SVGAGI (reference sequence). There are 16 residues in the CDR3. Trimming cost V 0 bases and J 5 bases, with 13 bases left between them. TCRdb re-derived calls from the 5' RACE reads in MiXCR, one entry per CDR3 protein. Of fewer than 65,000 distinct CDR3 sequences listed, approximately 6.1% were seen once; the top ten hold approximately 3.6%. This receptor was taken from an adult who was a healthcare worker with PCR-confirmed SARS-CoV-2 infection or an uninfected control (not recorded which). The rearrangement uses TRBV6-6 and TRBJ2-2, with a weak D call TRBD1 (6 bases). Here the sequenced sample was whole blood, taken at baseline. For the CDR3, the DNA is TGTGCCAGCAGTTACTCAGCAGGGGTAGGAACCGGGGAGCTGTTTTTT. Its translation is CASSYSAGVGTGELFF.